Presented here are 25 T cell receptor beta chains from one specimen sequenced in a study of OX40 agonist ivuxolimab in advanced cancers. Profiled with immunoSEQ multiplex PCR; TCRdb holds only in-frame clones, not every one. Among under 60,000 clones listed, about 87% were seen once. Sequencing used CD4+ or CD8+ T cells sorted from blood, obtained in a trial of the OX40 agonist ivuxolimab. These TCRs come from an adult with an advanced solid tumor such as melanoma, head and neck, liver or kidney cancer.

The V and J genes are TRBV19 and TRBJ1-5; tentatively, D is TRBD1 (6 bases). The CDR3 has 15 residues. The V gene lost 5 bases and the J gene lost 5 bases, with 16 bases spanning the gap. The germline V gene encodes CDR1 LNHDA and CDR2 SQIVND (reference sequence). The CDR3 sequence is CASSGGAGPHQPQHF. In DNA, the CDR3 is TGTGCCAGTAGTGGGGGGGCCGGGCCTCATCAGCCCCAGCATTTT.

This clone has more than one count but fewer than ten. The rearrangement joins TRBV29-1 to TRBJ2-3; possibly TRBD1 or TRBD2 for D (5 bases each). CDR3 length: 17 residues. V was clipped by 6 bases and J by 1 base, with 23 bases between them. Per the germline V gene, CDR1 is SQVTM and CDR2 is ANQGSEA. CDR3 residues: CSVVVRAGGSGTDTQYF. The CDR3 nucleotides read TGCAGCGTCGTTGTCAGGGCGGGTGGGTCCGGCACAGATACGCAGTATTTT.

The rearrangement links TRBV27 to TRBJ1-1; possible D gene TRBD1, 5 bases. The germline V gene encodes CDR1 MNHEY and CDR2 SMNVEV (reference sequence). The CDR3 runs 12 residues. The V and J ends lost 6 bases and 2 bases respectively, with 7 bases between them. For the CDR3, the DNA is TGTGCCAGCAGCCGGGGCAACACTGAAGCTTTCTTT. Translating gives CASSRGNTEAFF.

The J gene is TRBJ1-5, the V gene TRBV6-1; a possible D gene is TRBD1 (5 bases). CDR1 is MNHNS, CDR2 SASEGT, per germline. Trimming shortened V by 8 bases and J by 4 bases, and 18 bases separated the two germline ends. This CDR3 comprises 15 residues. CDR3 bases: TGTGCCAGCGATAAGAGGGGCGGGGGAAATCAGCCCCAGCATTTT. Protein sequence: CASDKRGGGNQPQHF.

This clone turned up a few times. The chain recombines TRBV10-1 with TRBJ2-7; D unclear. V lost 7 bases, J lost 2 bases, and 15 bases lay in between. The V gene's germline CDR1 is WNHNN and CDR2 SYGVQD (reference sequence). The CDR3 has 14 residues. The CDR3 reads CASTRPAPPYEQYF. CDR3 in DNA: TGCGCCAGCACCCGGCCGGCCCCTCCCTACGAGCAGTACTTC.

In its sample, this clone was seen once. The chain links TRBV7-2 to TRBJ2-1; D is unclear. Germline V gene sequence: CDR1 SGHTA, CDR2 FQGNSA. The CDR3 loop spans 13 amino acids. The V end was cut by 5 bases, the J end by 1 base, with 6 bases between. The CDR3 nucleotides are TGTGCCAGCAGCCTCGATTCCTACAATGAGCAGTTCTTC. As protein: CASSLDSYNEQFF.

V usage is TRBV5-1 and J usage is TRBJ2-7, with a possible D match to TRBD2 (6 bases). Germline V lookup: CDR1 SGHRS, CDR2 YFSETQ. Trimming stripped 2 bases from V and 1 base from J, with 13 bases between. The CDR3 runs 15 residues. Written as DNA, the CDR3 is TGCGCCAGCAGCTTCCGGGACTCCTCATCCTACGAGCAGTACTTC. Residues: CASSFRDSSSYEQYF.

This clone counts as large. This sequence joins TRBV9 and TRBJ2-3; perhaps D is TRBD1 or TRBD2 (5 bases each). The CDR3 extends over 16 amino acids. Trimming stripped 4 bases from V and 2 bases from J, with 17 bases between. In germline, CDR1 is SGDLS, CDR2 YYNGEE. CDR3 loop: CASSPYAGADTDTQYF. The CDR3 coding sequence is TGTGCCAGCAGCCCCTATGCCGGGGCGGACACAGATACGCAGTATTTT.

The CDR3 sequence: CASRGWANVLTF. The CDR3 DNA follows: TGTGCCAGCAGGGGCTGGGCCAACGTCCTGACTTTC. J is TRBJ2-6 and V is TRBV27, with D uncertain. From germline, CDR1 is MNHEY and CDR2 SMNVEV (reference sequence). V gave up 6 bases and J gave up 5 bases, with 5 bases separating them. The CDR3 consists of 12 residues.

The chain couples TRBV9 to TRBJ2-1; possible D gene TRBD2, 6 bases. V was clipped by 3 bases and J by 6 bases, with 19 bases between them. The CDR3 extends over 16 amino acids. Germline V lookup: CDR1 SGDLS, CDR2 YYNGEE. CDR3 loop: CASSGPGLITGNEQFF. The CDR3 DNA reads TGTGCCAGCAGCGGCCCGGGACTCATCACGGGCAATGAGCAGTTCTTC.

The chain employs TRBV6-1 and TRBJ1-6, with D unresolved. CDR1 MNHNS and CDR2 SASEGT come from the germline V gene. This CDR3 contains 16 residues. Trimming took 0 bases from V and 4 from J, leaving 10 bases between them. The CDR3 DNA is TGTGCCAGCAGTGAAGCGCGAATAGCTTATAATTCACCCCTCCACTTT. Translation: CASSEARIAYNSPLHF.

The chain combines TRBV6-1 with TRBJ2-5; maybe TRBD1 (6 bases). Germline CDR1 is MNHNS and CDR2 is SASEGT. V shed 4 bases and J shed 5 bases, with 20 bases lying between them. This CDR3 has 16 amino acids. CDR3 amino acids: CASSATGTSSRETQYF. CDR3 DNA: TGTGCCAGCAGTGCGACCGGGACATCGAGTAGGGAGACCCAGTACTTC.

V gene TRBV7-9 combines with J gene TRBJ1-5, with D unclear. V lost 1 base, J lost 5 bases, and 9 bases lay in between. The germline CDR1 and CDR2 sequences are SEHNR and FQNEAQ (reference sequence). This CDR3 comprises 14 residues. The CDR3 loop reads CASSLGVAYQPQHF. The CDR3 DNA follows: TGTGCCAGCAGCTTAGGGGTCGCCTATCAGCCCCAGCATTTT.

The chain carries TRBV9 and TRBJ2-7; the D gene is possibly TRBD1 (6 bases). The V end lost 4 bases, the J end lost 6 bases, and 17 bases lay between the germline ends. The CDR3 consists of 14 residues. Germline loops: CDR1 SGDLS, CDR2 YYNGEE. The chain's CDR3 is CASSPPGAPREQYF. Written as DNA, the CDR3 is TGTGCCAGCAGCCCCCCAGGGGCCCCACGCGAGCAGTACTTC.

V and J are TRBV4-3 and TRBJ2-7, with a possible D match to TRBD1 (5 bases). V gave up 0 bases and J gave up 5 bases, with 14 bases separating them. Germline V CDR1 and CDR2: LGHNA, YSLEER. The CDR3 is made up of 15 amino acids. Written as DNA, the CDR3 is TGCGCCAGCAGCCAAGATAGGGGCAGGGTTGACGAGCAGTACTTC. It specifies CASSQDRGRVDEQYF.

CDR3 amino acids: CASSVGVTQYF. The CDR3 region has the DNA TGTGCCAGCAGCGTAGGGGTTACGCAGTATTTT. This chain uses TRBV9 with TRBJ2-3; D unresolved. Trimming took off 0 bases at V and 8 bases at J, with 4 bases between the two ends. Germline lookup yields CDR1 SGDLS and CDR2 YYNGEE. The CDR3 has 11 residues.

V and J are TRBV9 and TRBJ2-7; D is unresolved. The CDR3 spans 12 residues. Trimming cost V 4 bases and J 0 bases, with 5 bases left between them. CDR1 is SGDLS, CDR2 YYNGEE, per germline. The CDR3 nucleotides are TGTGCCAGCAGCCGAGGCTCCTACGAGCAGTACTTC. Translating gives CASSRGSYEQYF.

V and J are TRBV2 and TRBJ2-7; 7 positions agree with TRBD2. Trimming removed 9 bases from V and 6 bases from J; junction bases left unmatched: 11. CDR1 and CDR2 from the germline V gene are SNHLY and FYNNEI. CDR3 size: 13 residues. The CDR3: CASASGPRLEQYF. CDR3 DNA: TGTGCCAGTGCTAGCGGACCTAGGCTCGAGCAGTACTTC.

This rearrangement joins TRBV5-4 to TRBJ2-7; TRBD2 agrees at 13 bases. CDR3 length: 15 residues. Germline CDR1 and CDR2: SGHNT and YYREEE (reference sequence). V lost 3 bases to trimming and J lost 2 bases; unmatched junction nucleotides: 2. CDR3 DNA sequence: TGTGCCAGCAGCTCAACTAGCGGGAGGGCCTACGAGCAGTACTTC. Its protein product is CASSSTSGRAYEQYF.

The chain is built from TRBV7-9 and TRBJ2-7; D possibly corresponds to TRBD2 (7 bases). Germline-derived CDR1 and CDR2 are SEHNR and FQNEAQ (reference sequence). The V end was cut by 3 bases, the J end by 3 bases, with 15 bases between. This CDR3 has 15 amino acids. As DNA, the CDR3 is TGTGCCAGCAGCTTGGGAGGGGGACTTATCTACGAGCAGTACTTC. This encodes CASSLGGGLIYEQYF.

The chain employs TRBV30 and TRBJ1-1; D gene ambiguous. V lost 2 bases, J lost 1 base, and 8 bases lay in between. From germline, CDR1 is GTSNPN and CDR2 SVGIG (reference sequence). The CDR3 loop spans 13 amino acids. CDR3 nucleotides: TGTGCCTGGAGTTTTTCGGGGAACACTGAAGCTTTCTTT. Translating it yields CAWSFSGNTEAFF.

V and J are TRBV30 and TRBJ2-7; no clear D gene. CDR1 and CDR2 from the germline V gene are GTSNPN and SVGIG (reference sequence). Trimming removed 3 bases at V and 6 bases at J, with 12 bases between. The CDR3 consists of 12 residues. The DNA of the CDR3 is TGTGCCTGGAGACCTATCGAACGCGAGCAGTACTTC. Translation gives CAWRPIEREQYF. Using reference TRBV30 and TRBJ2-7 for the parts outside the CDR3, the full variable domain is SQTIHQWPATLVQPVGSPLSLECTVEGTSNPNLYWYRQAAGRGLQLLFYSVGIGQISSEVPQNLSASRPQDRQFILSSKKLLLSDSGFYLCAWRPIEREQYFGPGTRLTVT.

This chain uses TRBV7-2 with TRBJ2-3; unclear D gene. Germline V CDR1 and CDR2: SGHTA, FQGNSA. The CDR3 loop spans 13 amino acids. V lost 3 bases, J lost 0 bases, and 4 bases lay in between. The CDR3 nucleotides read TGTGCCAGCAGCTTGTTCAGCACAGATACGCAGTATTTT. Translating gives CASSLFSTDTQYF.

This clone was observed a single time. The V gene is TRBV2, the J gene TRBJ2-1, with unresolved D. Germline V gene sequence: CDR1 SNHLY, CDR2 FYNNEI. This CDR3 region has 13 residues. Deletions cut 3 bases from V and 0 bases from J, with 3 bases between. As DNA, the CDR3 is TGTGCCAGCAGTGACGCCTCCTACAATGAGCAGTTCTTC. Residues: CASSDASYNEQFF. Full variable domain (outside the CDR3, taken from reference TRBV2 and TRBJ2-1): EPEVTQTPSHQVTQMGQEVILRCVPISNHLYFYWYRQILGQKVEFLVSFYNNEISEKSEIFDDQFSVERPDGSNFTLKIRSTKLEDSAMYFCASSDASYNEQFFGPGTRLTVL.

The chain's CDR3 is CASSLVSRREQYF. CDR3 nucleotide sequence: TGTGCCAGCAGTTTAGTTTCACGTCGCGAGCAGTACTTC. This chain links TRBV27 with TRBJ2-7; the D is unclear. Germline CDR1 and CDR2: MNHEY and SMNVEV (reference sequence). The ends were cut back, 2 bases at V and 6 bases at J, with 11 bases in the middle. The CDR3 runs to 13 residues.